The 2 T cell receptor beta chains below all came from one sample that was sequenced in a study of blood T cell repertoires in COVID-19. Produced via immunoSEQ multiplex PCR; TCRdb's table is partial and in-frame only. This sample carries about 13,000 clones, about nine tenths of them seen once, and the ten largest clones take around 15%. The sample was peripheral blood. The source is a human donor in a cohort sampled during active COVID-19.

The chain is built from TRBV10-3 and TRBJ1-2; 9 positions match TRBD1. The CDR3 is 15 residues long. Germline trimming cut 5 bases from V and 7 bases from J; bases unmatched to any gene: 11. Germline CDR1 ENHRY, CDR2 SYGVKD. This chain's CDR3 is CAISTQGASSGGYTF. The CDR3 DNA is TGTGCCATCAGTACACAGGGGGCTAGTTCGGGTGGCTACACCTTC.

This chain uses TRBV7-2 with TRBJ2-5; 11 bases align to TRBD2. Unmatched junction bases numbered 5, after V lost 3 bases and J lost 5 bases. The V gene's germline CDR1 is SGHTA and CDR2 FQGNSA. The CDR3 consists of 15 residues. The CDR3 protein is CASSFSGGAWETQYF. The DNA for the CDR3 is TGTGCCAGCAGCTTTAGCGGGGGGGCCTGGGAGACCCAGTACTTC. Variable domain in full (rest from reference TRBV7-2 and TRBJ2-5): GAGVSQSPSNKVTEKGKDVELRCDPISGHTALYWYRQSLGQGLEFLIYFQGNSAPDKSGLPSDRFSAERTGGSVSTLTIQRTQQEDSAVYLCASSFSGGAWETQYFGPGTRLLVL.